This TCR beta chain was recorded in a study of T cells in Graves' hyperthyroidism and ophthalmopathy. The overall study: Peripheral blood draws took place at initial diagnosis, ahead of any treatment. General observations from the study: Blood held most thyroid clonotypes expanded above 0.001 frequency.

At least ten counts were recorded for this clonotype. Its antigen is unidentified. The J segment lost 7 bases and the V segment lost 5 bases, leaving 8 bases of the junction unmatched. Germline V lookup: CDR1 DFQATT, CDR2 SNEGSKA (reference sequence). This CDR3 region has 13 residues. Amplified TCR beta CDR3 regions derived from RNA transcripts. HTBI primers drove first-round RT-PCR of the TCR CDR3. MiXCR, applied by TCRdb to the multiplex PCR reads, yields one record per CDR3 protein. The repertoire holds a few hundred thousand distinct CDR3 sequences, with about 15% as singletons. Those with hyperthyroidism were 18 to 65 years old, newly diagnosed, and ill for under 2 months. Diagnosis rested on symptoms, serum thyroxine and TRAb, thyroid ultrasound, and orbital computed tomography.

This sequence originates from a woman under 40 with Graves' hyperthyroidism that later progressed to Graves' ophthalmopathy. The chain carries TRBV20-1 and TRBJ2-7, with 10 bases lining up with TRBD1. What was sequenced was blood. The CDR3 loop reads CSAGTGASGEQYF. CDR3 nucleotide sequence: TGCAGTGCTGGGACAGGGGCTTCGGGGGAGCAGTACTTC.